The clone carrying this TCR beta chain showed up just once. The sample originates from a study of T cells in tumors after PD-1 blockade. Study overall: Some patients also took daily vismodegib 150 mg during anti-PD-1 treatment.

This table comes from immunoSEQ multiplex PCR, and its TCRdb copy is limited to in-frame clones, with some not included. The table records 23,000 or so clones, roughly 85% of them present only once. From germline, CDR1 is SGHAT and CDR2 FQDESV (reference sequence). The V end was cut by 2 bases, the J end by 5 bases, with 10 bases between. The CDR3 is made up of 14 amino acids. This specimen was PBMCs, taken after anti-PD-1 treatment. The sequence was collected from a human donor with basal cell carcinoma. The chain links TRBV11-1 to TRBJ2-1; D perhaps matches TRBD1 (5 bases). The DNA of the CDR3 is TGTGCCAGCAGCTTAAGTACAGGAGACAATGAGCAGTTCTTC. As protein: CASSLSTGDNEQFF.